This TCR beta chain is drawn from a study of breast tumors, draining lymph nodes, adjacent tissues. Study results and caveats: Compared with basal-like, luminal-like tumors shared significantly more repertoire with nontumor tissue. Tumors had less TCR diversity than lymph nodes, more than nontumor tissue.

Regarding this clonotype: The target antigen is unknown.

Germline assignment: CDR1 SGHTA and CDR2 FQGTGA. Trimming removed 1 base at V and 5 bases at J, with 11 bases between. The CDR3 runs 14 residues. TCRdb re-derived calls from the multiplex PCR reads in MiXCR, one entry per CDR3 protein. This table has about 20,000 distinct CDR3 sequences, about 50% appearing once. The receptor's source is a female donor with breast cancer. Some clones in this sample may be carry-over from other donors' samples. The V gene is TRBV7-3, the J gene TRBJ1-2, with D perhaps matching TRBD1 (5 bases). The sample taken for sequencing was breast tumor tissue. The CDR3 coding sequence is TGTGCCAGCAGCTTAAGTGCAGGGAGATATGGCTACACCTTC. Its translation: CASSLSAGRYGYTF.